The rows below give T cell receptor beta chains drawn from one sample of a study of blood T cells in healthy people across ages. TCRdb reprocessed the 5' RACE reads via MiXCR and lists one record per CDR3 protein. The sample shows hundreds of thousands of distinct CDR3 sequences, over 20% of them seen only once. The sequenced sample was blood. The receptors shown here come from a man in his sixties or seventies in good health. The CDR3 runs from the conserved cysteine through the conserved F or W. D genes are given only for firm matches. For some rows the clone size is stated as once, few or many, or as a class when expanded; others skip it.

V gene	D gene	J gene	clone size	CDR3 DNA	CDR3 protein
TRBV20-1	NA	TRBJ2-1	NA	TGCAGTGCTAGAGGCCCTTGGACAGAGGGCAATGAGCAGTTCTTC	CSARGPWTEGNEQFF
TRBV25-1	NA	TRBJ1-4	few	TGTGCCAGCACCCGAACCGGCCGGGGAGGAAAACTGTTTTTT	CASTRTGRGGKLFF
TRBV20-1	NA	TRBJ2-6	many	TGCAGTGCTAGATTCATCCCGAGAACAGGGCCGTCTGGGGCCAACGTCCTGACTTTC	CSARFIPRTGPSGANVLTF
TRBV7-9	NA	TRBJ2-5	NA	TGTGCCAGCAGCTTGAGCCAGGGGGGAAAGACCCAGTACTTC	CASSLSQGGKTQYF
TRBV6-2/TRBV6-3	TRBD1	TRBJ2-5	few	TGTGCCAGCTTGCGGGACAGGGGAGAGGGAGAGCAGTACTTC	CASLRDRGEGEQYF
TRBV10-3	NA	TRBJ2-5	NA	TGTGCCATCAGTGAGTCGGGTGAGGGACTGGGGGAGAAGGAGCAGTACTTC	CAISESGEGLGEKEQYF
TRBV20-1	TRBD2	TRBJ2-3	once	TGCAGTGCTAGAGCCGGGACTAGCAGAGCAGATACGCAGTATTTT	CSARAGTSRADTQYF
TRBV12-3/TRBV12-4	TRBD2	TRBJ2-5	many	TGTGCCAGCAGTGAGACTAGCGGGAGGGTCCAAGAGACCCAGTACTTC	CASSETSGRVQETQYF
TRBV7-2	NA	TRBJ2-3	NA	TGTGCCAGCAGCGAAAACACAGATACGCAGTATTTT	CASSENTDTQYF
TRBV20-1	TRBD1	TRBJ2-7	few	TGCAGTGCTGGGGACAGGGAGTTTCGCGAGCAGTACTTC	CSAGDREFREQYF
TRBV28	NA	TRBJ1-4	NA	TGTGCCAGCAGGCCCGCCGGGGTCGGGCTTCATAATGAAAAACTGTTTTTT	CASRPAGVGLHNEKLFF
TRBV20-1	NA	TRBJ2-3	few	TGCAGTGTCCCACTAGCAGGTGTAGTTGATACGCAGTATTTT	CSVPLAGVVDTQYF
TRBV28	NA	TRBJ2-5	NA	TGTGCCAGCAGCTCCGTTGGAGGAGAGACCCAGTACTTC	CASSSVGGETQYF
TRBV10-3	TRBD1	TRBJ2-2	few	TGTGCCATCAGTGAGGACAGGGCTGGCGGGGAGCTGTTTTTT	CAISEDRAGGELFF
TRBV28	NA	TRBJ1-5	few	TGTGCCAGCAAAACCCCTGGGACGTATAGCAATCAGCCCCAGCATTTT	CASKTPGTYSNQPQHF
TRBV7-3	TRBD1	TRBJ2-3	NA	TGTGCCAGCAGCCTCACAGGGGGCCAGGTCACAGATACGCAGTATTTT	CASSLTGGQVTDTQYF
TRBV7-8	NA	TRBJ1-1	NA	TGTGCCAGCAGGGCCGGGACCATGAACACTGAAGCTTTCTTT	CASRAGTMNTEAFF
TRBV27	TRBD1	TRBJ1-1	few	TGTGCCACCAGGGGGTACCAGGGGGCGGTGTCGAGCACTGAAGCTTTCTTT	CATRGYQGAVSSTEAFF
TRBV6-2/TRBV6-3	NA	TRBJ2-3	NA	TGTGCCAGCAGTTATGGAGGGAGAACAGATACGCAGTATTTT	CASSYGGRTDTQYF
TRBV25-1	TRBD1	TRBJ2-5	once	TGTGCCAGCATGCGGGGACAGGGCTACCCAGAGACCCAGTACTTC	CASMRGQGYPETQYF
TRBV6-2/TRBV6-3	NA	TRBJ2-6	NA	TGTGCCAGCTCGACTAGGATGGGCTCTGGGGCCAACGTCCTGACTTTC	CASSTRMGSGANVLTF
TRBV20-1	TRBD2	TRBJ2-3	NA	TGCAGTGCTGGCATGACTAGCGTATCCACAGATACGCAGTATTTT	CSAGMTSVSTDTQYF
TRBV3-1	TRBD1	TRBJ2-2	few	TGTGCCACCAGGACAGGGGACGGGGAGCTGTTTTTT	CATRTGDGELFF
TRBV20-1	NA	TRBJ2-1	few	TGCAGTGCTCAGGGGGAGGGGGCGTTCAATGAGCAGTTCTTC	CSAQGEGAFNEQFF
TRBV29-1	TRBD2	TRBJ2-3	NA	TGCAGCGTTGAAGGGGGTAGCGGGAGCACAGATACGCAGTATTTT	CSVEGGSGSTDTQYF
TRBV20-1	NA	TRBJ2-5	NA	TGCAGTACAAGAGCGCCCAATGCTCGGGAGACCCAGTACTTC	CSTRAPNARETQYF